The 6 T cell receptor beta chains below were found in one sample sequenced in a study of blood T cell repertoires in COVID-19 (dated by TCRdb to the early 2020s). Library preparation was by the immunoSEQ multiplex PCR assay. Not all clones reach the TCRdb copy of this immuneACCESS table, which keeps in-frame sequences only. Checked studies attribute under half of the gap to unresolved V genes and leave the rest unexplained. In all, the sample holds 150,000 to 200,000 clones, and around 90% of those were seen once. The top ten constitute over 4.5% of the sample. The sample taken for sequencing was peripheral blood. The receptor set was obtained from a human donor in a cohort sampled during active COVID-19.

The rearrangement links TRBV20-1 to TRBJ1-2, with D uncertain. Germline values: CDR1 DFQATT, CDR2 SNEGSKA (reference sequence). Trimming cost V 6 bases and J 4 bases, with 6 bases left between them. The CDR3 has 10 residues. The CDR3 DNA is TGCAGTGCCGCCAGCTATGGCTACACCTTC. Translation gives CSAASYGYTF.

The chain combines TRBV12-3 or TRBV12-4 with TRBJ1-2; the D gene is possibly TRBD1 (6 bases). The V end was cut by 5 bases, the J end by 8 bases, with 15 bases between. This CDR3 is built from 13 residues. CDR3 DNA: TGTGCCAGCAGTACCACAGGGAATCGGGGCTACACCTTC. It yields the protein CASSTTGNRGYTF.

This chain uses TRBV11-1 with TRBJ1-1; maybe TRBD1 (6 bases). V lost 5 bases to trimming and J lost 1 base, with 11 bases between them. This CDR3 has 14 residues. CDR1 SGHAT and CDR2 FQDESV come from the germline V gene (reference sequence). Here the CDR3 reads CASSRTAWNTEAFF. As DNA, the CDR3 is TGTGCCAGCAGCCGGACAGCCTGGAACACTGAAGCTTTCTTT.

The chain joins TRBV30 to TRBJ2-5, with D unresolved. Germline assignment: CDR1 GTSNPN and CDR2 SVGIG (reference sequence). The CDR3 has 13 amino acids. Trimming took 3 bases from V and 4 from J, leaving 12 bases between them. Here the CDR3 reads CAWSPAWLETQYF. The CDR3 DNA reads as TGTGCCTGGAGCCCAGCGTGGCTAGAGACCCAGTACTTC. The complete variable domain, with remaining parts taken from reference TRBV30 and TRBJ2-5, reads SQTIHQWPATLVQPVGSPLSLECTVEGTSNPNLYWYRQAAGRGLQLLFYSVGIGQISSEVPQNLSASRPQDRQFILSSKKLLLSDSGFYLCAWSPAWLETQYFGPGTRLLVL.

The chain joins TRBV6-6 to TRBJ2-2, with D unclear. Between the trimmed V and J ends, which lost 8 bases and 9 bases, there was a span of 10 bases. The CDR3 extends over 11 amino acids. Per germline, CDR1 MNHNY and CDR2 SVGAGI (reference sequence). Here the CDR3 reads CASLSVRELFF. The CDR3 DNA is TGTGCCAGCTTGAGCGTTAGGGAGCTGTTTTTT.

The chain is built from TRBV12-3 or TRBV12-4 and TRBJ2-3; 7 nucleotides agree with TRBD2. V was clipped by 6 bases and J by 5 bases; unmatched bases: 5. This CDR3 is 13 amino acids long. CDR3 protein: CASSRLAGDTQYF. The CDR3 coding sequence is TGTGCCAGCAGCCGACTAGCCGGAGATACGCAGTATTTT.